The rows below give T cell receptor beta chains drawn from one sample of a study of immune evolution from preneoplasia to lung adenocarcinoma. Sequencing used immunoSEQ multiplex PCR; TCRdb keeps in-frame clones, though not all of them. The sample includes approximately 9,600 clones, around four fifths of them seen just once. The source material was FFPE lung adenocarcinoma in situ tissue. All receptors come from a person aged 55 to 79 with lung adenocarcinoma. CDR3s include the opening cysteine and the closing phenylalanine or tryptophan. Clone sizes are given selectively: once, few, many, or a class where the clone is expanded.

V	J	size	CDR3
TRBV5-1	TRBJ1-2	-	CASSLASEGFGYTF
TRBV7-2	TRBJ2-1	-	CASSPWPHRDNEQFF
TRBV7-9	TRBJ2-3	-	CASSLPDKPVTDTQYF
TRBV5-1	TRBJ2-3	-	CASRPGLAGTDTQYF
TRBV9	TRBJ2-1	-	CASSPLGTGAYNEQFF
TRBV6-1	TRBJ1-5	-	CASRGVRGPNQPQHF
TRBV5-1	TRBJ2-5	-	CASSIAGGAQETQYF
TRBV11-3	TRBJ2-2	-	CASSLDRISSGRTGELFF
TRBV9	TRBJ2-2	-	CASSLGLAGVELFF
TRBV19	TRBJ2-7	-	CASSATASYEQYF
TRBV7-9	TRBJ2-5	-	CASSLDTVQETQYF
TRBV5-1	TRBJ2-3	-	CASSLAGVRTDTQYF
TRBV15	TRBJ2-7	-	CATSRGYEQYF
TRBV29-1	TRBJ2-1	-	CSVHGTDWFF
TRBV10-2	TRBJ1-6	-	CASSQAQNSPLHF
TRBV2	TRBJ2-7	-	CASSLDRGRKYF
TRBV2	TRBJ1-6	-	CASKNRDLNSPLHF
TRBV21-1	TRBJ2-4	few	CASSKRGSDLSKNIQYF
TRBV7-3	TRBJ1-2	-	CASSLTAAFGTNYGYTF
TRBV29-1	TRBJ2-1	-	CSSTSGGFFGNEQFF
TRBV18	TRBJ2-1	-	CASSPPSGGREQFF
TRBV6-6	TRBJ2-7	-	CASRLEGTYEQYF
TRBV9	TRBJ1-4	-	CASSVVSGTGEKLFF
TRBV6-5	TRBJ2-2	-	CASKGAGNTGELFF
TRBV10-1	TRBJ2-5	-	CASSEGIGYQETQYF
TRBV6-6	TRBJ1-6	once	CASRPAGDNSPLHF
TRBV12-2	TRBJ2-6	-	CASRRIPRGANVLTF
TRBV4-2	TRBJ2-5	-	CASSQISSAASGGQETQYF
TRBV13	TRBJ2-3	-	CASSLSRGLGVTDTQYF
TRBV10-1	TRBJ2-3	once	CASSETVGSTDTQYF
TRBV15	TRBJ1-1	-	CATSRDRRTEIDTEAFF
TRBV10-1	TRBJ2-2	-	CASRETRTGELFF
TRBV11-3	TRBJ2-1	-	CASSPPTSGGASEQFF
TRBV6-6	TRBJ1-3	-	CASSTGTDVSGNTIYF
TRBV2	TRBJ2-5	-	CASRRLAGSQETQYF
TRBV29-1	TRBJ1-1	-	CSVAGGLGIGTEAFF
TRBV7-2	TRBJ2-1	-	CASSFLGRHNEQFF
TRBV5-1	TRBJ1-4	-	CASSMTGTENEKLFF
TRBV5-8	TRBJ2-1	-	CASSLGRGGNEQFF
TRBV5-6	TRBJ1-2	once	CASSRDRENYGYTF
TRBV2	TRBJ1-2	-	CASSLQDFSF
TRBV5-1	TRBJ1-4	few	CASSLTELGLSEKLFF
TRBV7-6	TRBJ1-5	-	CASSLGKPGQRNQPQHF
TRBV7-2	TRBJ2-5	-	CASSADREETQYF
TRBV7-9	TRBJ2-7	-	CASSSDRNLYEQYF
TRBV7-9	TRBJ2-7	-	CASSLTGGDTYEQYF
TRBV20-1	TRBJ1-4	-	CSAQLGEKLFF
TRBV7-2	TRBJ2-7	-	CASSLVMALGIEQYF
TRBV5-5	TRBJ1-5	-	CASSLERAGTGLNQPQHF
TRBV7-6	TRBJ1-4	-	CASSLEGPATNEKLFF
TRBV7-2	TRBJ1-4	-	CASSSNTGSNREKLFF
TRBV7-2	TRBJ1-6	-	CASRLGQLGPPLHF
TRBV7-2	TRBJ2-1	-	CASSPQPRSYNEQFF
TRBV7-3	TRBJ1-1	-	CASSPTGPNTEAFF
TRBV19	TRBJ1-2	-	CASSIGSSYGYTF
TRBV6-1	TRBJ1-2	-	CASSEATYGYTF